Sequencing of this T cell receptor beta chain was carried out in a study of preoperative IRX-2 immunotherapy in early breast cancer. The CDR3 covers 19 residues. After removal of 0 bases from V and 3 bases from J, the junction contained 8 bases not matched to a gene. The germline V gene has CDR1 MNHGY and CDR2 SAAAGT. The method was immunoSEQ multiplex PCR; TCRdb's version includes in-frame clones alone and lacks a portion of them. Counted here are under 1,400 clones, roughly 77% occurring once; the ten biggest clones make up over 8.5%. This clone turned up a few times. The sample's treatment: preoperative locoregional IRX-2 cytokine immunotherapy. Patients received preoperative, locoregional IRX-2 cytokine immunotherapy in a phase Ib study.

This chain links TRBV6-8 with TRBJ2-3; TRBD2 matches at 14 bases. Sample: normal tissue next to the tumor, taken from a patient treated with IRX-2 immunotherapy. This clonotype was sampled from a human donor with breast cancer. As DNA, the CDR3 is TGTGCCAGCAGTTACTCGAGGCGGACTAGCGGGAGGAGGACAGATACGCAGTATTTT. Its protein product is CASSYSRRTSGRRTDTQYF.